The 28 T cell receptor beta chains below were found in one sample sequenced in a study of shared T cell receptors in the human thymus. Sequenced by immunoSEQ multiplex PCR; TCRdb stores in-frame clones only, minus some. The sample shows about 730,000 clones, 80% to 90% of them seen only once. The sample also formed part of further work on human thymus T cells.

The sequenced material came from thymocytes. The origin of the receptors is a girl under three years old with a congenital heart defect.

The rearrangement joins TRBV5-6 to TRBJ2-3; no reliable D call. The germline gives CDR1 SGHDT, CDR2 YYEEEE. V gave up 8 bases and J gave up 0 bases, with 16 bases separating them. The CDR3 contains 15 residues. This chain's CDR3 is CASHRAPLSTDTQYF. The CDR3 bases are TGTGCCAGTCACCGCGCACCCCTTAGCACAGATACGCAGTATTTT.

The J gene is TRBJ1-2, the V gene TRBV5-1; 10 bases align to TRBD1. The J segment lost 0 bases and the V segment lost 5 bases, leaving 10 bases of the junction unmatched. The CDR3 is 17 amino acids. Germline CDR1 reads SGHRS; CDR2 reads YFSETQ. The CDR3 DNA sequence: TGCGCCAGCAGGTCAACCGGGACAGGGGAGTCTAACTATGGCTACACCTTC. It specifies CASRSTGTGESNYGYTF.

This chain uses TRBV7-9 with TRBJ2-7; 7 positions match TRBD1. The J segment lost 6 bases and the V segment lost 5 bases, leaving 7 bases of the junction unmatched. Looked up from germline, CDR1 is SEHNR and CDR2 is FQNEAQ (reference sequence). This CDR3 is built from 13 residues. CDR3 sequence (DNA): TGTGCCAGCAGCCCCACGACAGGGTTCGAGCAGTACTTC. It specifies CASSPTTGFEQYF.

In nucleotides, the CDR3 is TGCGCCAGCAGCAAAAGGCATAACAGGGCGGAGCAGCCCCAGCATTTT. Translation gives CASSKRHNRAEQPQHF. The V and J genes are TRBV4-1 and TRBJ1-5; maybe TRBD1 (6 bases). V was shortened by 5 bases and J by 7 bases, with 21 bases between the two germline ends. The length of the CDR3 is 16 residues. Germline loops: CDR1 MGHRA, CDR2 YSYEKL.

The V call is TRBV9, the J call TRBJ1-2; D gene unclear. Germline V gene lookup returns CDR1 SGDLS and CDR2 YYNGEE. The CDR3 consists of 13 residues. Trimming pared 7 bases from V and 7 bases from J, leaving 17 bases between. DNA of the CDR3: TGTGCCAGCCGGGTCCACCAGTGGAGTGGCTACACCTTC. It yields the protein CASRVHQWSGYTF.

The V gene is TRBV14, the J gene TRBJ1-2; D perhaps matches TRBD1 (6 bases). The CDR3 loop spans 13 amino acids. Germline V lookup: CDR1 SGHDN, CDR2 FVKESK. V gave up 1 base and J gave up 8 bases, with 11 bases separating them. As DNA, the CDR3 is TGTGCCAGCAGCCAAGCAGGGGCGGGCGGCTACACCTTC. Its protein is CASSQAGAGGYTF.

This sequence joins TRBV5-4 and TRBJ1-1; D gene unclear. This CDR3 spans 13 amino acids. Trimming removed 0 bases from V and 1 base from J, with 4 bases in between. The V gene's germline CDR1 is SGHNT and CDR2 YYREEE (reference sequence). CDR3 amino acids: CASSLAQNTEAFF. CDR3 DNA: TGTGCCAGCAGCTTGGCACAGAACACTGAAGCTTTCTTT.

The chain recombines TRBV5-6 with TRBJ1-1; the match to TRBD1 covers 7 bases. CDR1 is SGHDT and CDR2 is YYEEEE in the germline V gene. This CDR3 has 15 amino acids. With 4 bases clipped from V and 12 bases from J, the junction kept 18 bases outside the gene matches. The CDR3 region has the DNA TGTGCCAGCAGCACCCGACAGGGTCAGGTCGGGTCGACTTTCTTT. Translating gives CASSTRQGQVGSTFF.

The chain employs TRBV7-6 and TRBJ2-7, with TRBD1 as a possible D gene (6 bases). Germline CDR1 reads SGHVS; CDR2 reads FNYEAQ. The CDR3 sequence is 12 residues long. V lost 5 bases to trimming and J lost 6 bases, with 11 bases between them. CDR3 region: CASSLIQGEQYF. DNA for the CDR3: TGTGCCAGCAGCCTTATACAGGGCGAGCAGTACTTC.

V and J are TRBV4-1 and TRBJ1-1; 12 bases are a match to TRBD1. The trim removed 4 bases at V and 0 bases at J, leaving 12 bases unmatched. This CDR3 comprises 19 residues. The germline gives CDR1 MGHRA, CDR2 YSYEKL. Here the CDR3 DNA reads TGCGCCAGCAGCCCCGGGACAGGGGGCCGCGGACCCCTGAACACTGAAGCTTTCTTT. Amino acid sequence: CASSPGTGGRGPLNTEAFF.

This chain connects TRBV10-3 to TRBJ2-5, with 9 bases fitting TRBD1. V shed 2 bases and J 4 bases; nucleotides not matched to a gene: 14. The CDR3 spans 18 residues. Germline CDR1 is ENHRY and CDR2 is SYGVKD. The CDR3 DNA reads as TGTGCCATCAGTGAGAAATCCGGGACAGGGATCCAGGGAGAGACCCAGTACTTC. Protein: CAISEKSGTGIQGETQYF.

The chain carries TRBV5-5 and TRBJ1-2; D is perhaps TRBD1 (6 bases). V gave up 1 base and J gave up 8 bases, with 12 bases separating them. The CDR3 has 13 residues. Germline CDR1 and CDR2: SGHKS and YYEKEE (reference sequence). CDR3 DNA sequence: TGTGCCAGCAGCTTGTTACAGGGTTCAGGCTACACCTTC. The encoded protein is CASSLLQGSGYTF.

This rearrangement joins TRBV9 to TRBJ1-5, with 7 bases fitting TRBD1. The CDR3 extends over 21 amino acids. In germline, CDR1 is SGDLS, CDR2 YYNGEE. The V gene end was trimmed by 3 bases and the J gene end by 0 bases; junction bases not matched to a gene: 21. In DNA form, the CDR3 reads TGTGCCAGCAGCGCCCCGACGAGAAGGGACAGACTTCCTATTAGCAATCAGCCCCAGCATTTT. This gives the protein CASSAPTRRDRLPISNQPQHF.

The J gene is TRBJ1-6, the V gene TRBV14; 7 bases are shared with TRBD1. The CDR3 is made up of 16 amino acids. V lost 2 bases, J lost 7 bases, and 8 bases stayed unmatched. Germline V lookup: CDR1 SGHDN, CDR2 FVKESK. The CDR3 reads CASSQTPDRVNSPLHF. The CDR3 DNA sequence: TGTGCCAGCAGCCAAACCCCTGACAGGGTCAATTCACCCCTCCACTTT.

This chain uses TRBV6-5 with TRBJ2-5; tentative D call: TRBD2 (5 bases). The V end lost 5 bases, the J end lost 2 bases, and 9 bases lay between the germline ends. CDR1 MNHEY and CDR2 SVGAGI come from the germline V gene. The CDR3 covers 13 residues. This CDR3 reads CASSETMQETQYF. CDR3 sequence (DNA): TGTGCCAGCAGTGAGACTATGCAAGAGACCCAGTACTTC.

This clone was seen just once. The CDR3 region is CASSLGVAGTEAFF. The CDR3 nucleotides read TGTGCCAGCAGCCTGGGGGTCGCGGGCACTGAAGCTTTCTTT. The chain couples TRBV5-4 to TRBJ1-1, with D perhaps matching TRBD1 (5 bases). With 4 bases removed from V and 4 bases from J, the gap between germline ends came to 14 bases. In germline, CDR1 is SGHNT, CDR2 YYREEE (reference sequence). The length of the CDR3 is 14 residues.

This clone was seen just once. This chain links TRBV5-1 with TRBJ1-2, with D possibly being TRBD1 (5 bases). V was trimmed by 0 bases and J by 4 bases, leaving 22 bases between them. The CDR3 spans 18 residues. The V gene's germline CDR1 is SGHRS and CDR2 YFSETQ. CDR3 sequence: CASSLEFGGSGTTYGYTF. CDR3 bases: TGCGCCAGCAGCTTGGAGTTTGGGGGGTCAGGTACTACCTATGGCTACACCTTC.

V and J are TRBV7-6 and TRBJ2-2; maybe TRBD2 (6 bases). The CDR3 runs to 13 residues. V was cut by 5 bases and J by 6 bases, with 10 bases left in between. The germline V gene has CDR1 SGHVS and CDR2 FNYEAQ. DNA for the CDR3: TGTGCCAGCAGCATTGGACTATCCGGGGAGCTGTTTTTT. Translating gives CASSIGLSGELFF.

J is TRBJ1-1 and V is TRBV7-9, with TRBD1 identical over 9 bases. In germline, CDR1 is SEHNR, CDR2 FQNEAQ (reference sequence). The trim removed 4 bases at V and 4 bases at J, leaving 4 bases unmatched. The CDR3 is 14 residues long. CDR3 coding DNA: TGTGCCAGCAGCTCCGAACAGGGGGCCACTGAAGCTTTCTTT. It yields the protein CASSSEQGATEAFF.

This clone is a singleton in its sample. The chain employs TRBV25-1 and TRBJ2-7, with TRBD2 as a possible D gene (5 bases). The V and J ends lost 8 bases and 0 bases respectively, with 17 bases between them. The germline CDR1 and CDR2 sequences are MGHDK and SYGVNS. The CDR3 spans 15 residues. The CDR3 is CASSTVTGFSYEQYF. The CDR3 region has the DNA TGTGCCAGCTCCACCGTGACGGGGTTCTCCTACGAGCAGTACTTC.

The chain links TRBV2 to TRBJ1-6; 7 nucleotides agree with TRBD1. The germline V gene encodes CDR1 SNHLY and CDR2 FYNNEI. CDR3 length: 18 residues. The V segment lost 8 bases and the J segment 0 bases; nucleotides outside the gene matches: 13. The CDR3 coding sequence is TGTGCCAGCGGCCGCCCCGACAGGGCCTTCTCCTATAATTCACCCCTCCACTTT. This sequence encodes CASGRPDRAFSYNSPLHF.

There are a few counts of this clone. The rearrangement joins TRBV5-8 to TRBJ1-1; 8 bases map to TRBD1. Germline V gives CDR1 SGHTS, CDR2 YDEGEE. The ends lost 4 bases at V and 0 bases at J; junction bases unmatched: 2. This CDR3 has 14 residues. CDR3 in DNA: TGTGCCAGCAGCCCGGGACAGGTGAACACTGAAGCTTTCTTT. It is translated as CASSPGQVNTEAFF. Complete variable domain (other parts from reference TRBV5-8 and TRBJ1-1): EAGVTQSPTHLIKTRGQQATLRCSPISGHTSVYWYQQALGLGLQFLLWYDEGEERNRGNFPPRFSGRQFPNYSSELNVNALELEDSALYLCASSPGQVNTEAFFGQGTRLTVV.

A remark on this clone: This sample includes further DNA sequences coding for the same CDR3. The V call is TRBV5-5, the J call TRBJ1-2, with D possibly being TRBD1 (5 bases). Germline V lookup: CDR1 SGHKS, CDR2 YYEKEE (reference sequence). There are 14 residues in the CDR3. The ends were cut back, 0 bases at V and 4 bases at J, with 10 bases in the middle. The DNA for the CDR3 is TGTGCCAGCAGCTTGGGTCGGGGGAGCTATGGCTACACCTTC. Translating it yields CASSLGRGSYGYTF. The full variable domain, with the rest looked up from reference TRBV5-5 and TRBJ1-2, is DAGVTQSPTHLIKTRGQQVTLRCSPISGHKSVSWYQQVLGQGPQFIFQYYEKEERGRGNFPDRFSARQFPNYSSELNVNALLLGDSALYLCASSLGRGSYGYTFGSGTRLTVV.

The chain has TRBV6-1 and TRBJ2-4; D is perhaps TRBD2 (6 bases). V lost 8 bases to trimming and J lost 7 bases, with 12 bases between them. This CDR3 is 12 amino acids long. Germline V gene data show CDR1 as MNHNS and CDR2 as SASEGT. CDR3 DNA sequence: TGTGCCAGCTGCGCTCGGGGGAACATTCAGTACTTC. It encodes CASCARGNIQYF.

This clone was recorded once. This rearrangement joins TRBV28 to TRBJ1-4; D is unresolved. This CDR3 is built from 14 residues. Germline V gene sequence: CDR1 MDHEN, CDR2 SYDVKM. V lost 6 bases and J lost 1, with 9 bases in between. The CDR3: CASSSAGTNEKLFF. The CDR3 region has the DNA TGTGCCAGCAGCTCCGCAGGAACTAATGAAAAACTGTTTTTT.

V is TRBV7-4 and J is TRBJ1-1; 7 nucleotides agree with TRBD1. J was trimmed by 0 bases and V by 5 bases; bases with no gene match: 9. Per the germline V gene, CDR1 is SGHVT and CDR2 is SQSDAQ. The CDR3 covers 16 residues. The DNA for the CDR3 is TGTGCCAGCAGCCCCATCCGGACAGGACTGAACACTGAAGCTTTCTTT. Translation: CASSPIRTGLNTEAFF.

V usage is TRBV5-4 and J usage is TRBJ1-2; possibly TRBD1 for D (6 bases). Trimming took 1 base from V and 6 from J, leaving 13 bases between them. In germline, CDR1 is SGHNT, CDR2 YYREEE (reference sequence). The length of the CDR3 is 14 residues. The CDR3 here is CASSLSTGPHGYTF. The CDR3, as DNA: TGTGCCAGCAGCTTGTCAACAGGGCCCCATGGCTACACCTTC.

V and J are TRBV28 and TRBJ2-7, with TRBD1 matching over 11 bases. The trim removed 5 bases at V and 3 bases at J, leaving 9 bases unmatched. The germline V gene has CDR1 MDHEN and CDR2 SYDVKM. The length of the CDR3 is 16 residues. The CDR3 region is CASSPPPGQGDYEQYF. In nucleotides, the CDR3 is TGTGCCAGCAGTCCACCCCCGGGACAGGGGGACTACGAGCAGTACTTC. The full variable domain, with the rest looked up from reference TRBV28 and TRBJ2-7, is DVKVTQSSRYLVKRTGEKVFLECVQDMDHENMFWYRQDPGLGLRLIYFSYDVKMKEKGDIPEGYSVSREKKERFSLILESASTNQTSMYLCASSPPPGQGDYEQYFGPGTRLTVT.